These 23 T cell receptor beta chains were all obtained from the same sample, sequenced in a study of T cell responses to AZD1222 COVID-19 vaccine. Measured with immunoSEQ multiplex PCR; TCRdb has only the in-frame clones, and not every one. The profile covers more than 90,000 clones, with about 88% appearing a single time and around 14% taken by the ten largest. Sample: peripheral blood, taken 28 days after the second AZD1222 dose. The origin of the receptors is an adult who received the AZD1222 COVID-19 vaccine.

The genes are TRBV5-1 and TRBJ2-6; D may be TRBD2 (5 bases). Germline values: CDR1 SGHRS, CDR2 YFSETQ. This CDR3 comprises 15 residues. V was pared by 3 bases and J by 4 bases, with 11 bases between. As DNA, the CDR3 is TGCGCCAGCAGCTCGCGGGTCGTGGGGGCCAACGTCCTGACTTTC. Protein sequence: CASSSRVVGANVLTF.

The gene calls are TRBV11-2 and TRBJ2-5, with 13 bases fitting TRBD2. V dropped 6 bases and J dropped 8; count of bases not matched to a gene: 9. The length of the CDR3 is 15 residues. CDR1 and CDR2 (germline): SGHAT, FQNNGV. The CDR3 spells CASRGLAGALVTQYF. In DNA form, the CDR3 reads TGTGCCAGCAGAGGACTAGCGGGGGCCCTAGTAACCCAGTACTTC. The whole variable domain, remainder taken from reference TRBV11-2 and TRBJ2-5, is EAGVAQSPRYKIIEKRQSVAFWCNPISGHATLYWYQQILGQGPKLLIQFQNNGVVDDSQLPKDRFSAERLKGVDSTLKIQPAKLEDSAVYLCASRGLAGALVTQYFGPGTRLLVL.

This clone appeared a single time. The gene calls are TRBV30 and TRBJ2-5, with 8 bases aligning to TRBD1. V dropped 2 bases and J dropped 5; count of bases not matched to a gene: 13. The germline gives CDR1 GTSNPN, CDR2 SVGIG (reference sequence). The CDR3 totals 16 residues. CDR3 amino acids: CAWSTGTGGIGETQYF. The CDR3 DNA follows: TGTGCCTGGAGTACCGGGACAGGTGGTATCGGGGAGACCCAGTACTTC.

The rearrangement joins TRBV6-5 to TRBJ1-2, with D possibly TRBD1 on 5 matching bases. The CDR3 has 14 amino acids. Germline V gene sequence: CDR1 MNHEY, CDR2 SVGAGI. The V and J ends lost 7 bases and 3 bases respectively, with 15 bases between them. The CDR3 here is CASTPDGGYYGYTF. CDR3 in DNA: TGTGCCAGCACCCCTGATGGGGGTTACTATGGCTACACCTTC.

A few counts support this clone. The genes are TRBV2 and TRBJ1-1, with D tentatively TRBD1 (5 bases). The CDR3 is made up of 15 amino acids. CDR1 and CDR2 from the germline V gene are SNHLY and FYNNEI. Trimming removed 8 bases from V and 5 bases from J, with 21 bases in between. The CDR3 reads CASQGGARTRTEAFF. CDR3 sequence (DNA): TGTGCCAGCCAGGGAGGGGCCAGAACGAGGACTGAAGCTTTCTTT.

The chain uses TRBV7-8 and TRBJ1-6, with 7 bases that match TRBD1. This CDR3 contains 17 residues. Trimming at V came to 5 bases and at J to 5 bases, leaving 12 bases not matched to a gene. CDR1 and CDR2 (germline): SGHVS, FQNEAQ. CDR3 sequence (DNA): TGTGCCAGCAGCCTACCCCCTAGGACAGGCCATAATTCACCCCTCCACTTT. This encodes CASSLPPRTGHNSPLHF.

The chain uses TRBV15 and TRBJ2-5, with no clear D. The CDR3 loop spans 14 amino acids. CDR1 LNHNV and CDR2 YYDKDF come from the germline V gene (reference sequence). Trimming left V 1 base short and J 0 bases short, with 6 bases between. CDR3 in amino acids: CATSRVGNQETQYF. Here the CDR3 DNA reads TGTGCCACCAGCAGAGTAGGGAACCAAGAGACCCAGTACTTC.

The chain has TRBV30 and TRBJ1-5; 8 positions match TRBD1. The CDR3 contains 13 residues. Germline trimming cut 3 bases from V and 4 bases from J; bases unmatched to any gene: 2. Germline-derived CDR1 and CDR2 are GTSNPN and SVGIG (reference sequence). CDR3 nucleotide sequence: TGTGCCTGGAGCCGACAGGGGAATCAGCCCCAGCATTTT. Its translation: CAWSRQGNQPQHF.

The sample holds a few counts of this clone. The chain carries TRBV7-9 and TRBJ1-5; D remains unclear. The CDR3 loop spans 18 amino acids. V was cut by 1 base and J by 0 bases, with 16 bases left in between. Germline CDR1 and CDR2: SEHNR and FQNEAQ (reference sequence). In DNA form, the CDR3 reads TGTGCCAGCAGCTTAGACAGAGGGTTTCAATATAGCAATCAGCCCCAGCATTTT. Its protein is CASSLDRGFQYSNQPQHF. Filled out from reference TRBV7-9 and TRBJ1-5, the complete variable domain reads DTGVSQNPRHKITKRGQNVTFRCDPISEHNRLYWYRQTLGQGPEFLTYFQNEAQLEKSRLLSDRFSAERPKGSFSTLEIQRTEQGDSAMYLCASSLDRGFQYSNQPQHFGDGTRLSIL.

The chain employs TRBV5-1 and TRBJ2-2; a possible D gene is TRBD2 (5 bases). Trimming stripped 0 bases from V and 5 bases from J, with 11 bases between. Germline V CDR1 and CDR2: SGHRS, YFSETQ. This CDR3 is 15 amino acids long. The chain's CDR3 is CASSLESGRTGELFF. For the CDR3, the DNA is TGCGCCAGCAGCTTGGAAAGCGGACGGACCGGGGAGCTGTTTTTT.

The chain links TRBV29-1 to TRBJ1-1; D remains ambiguous. CDR1 and CDR2 from the germline V gene are SQVTM and ANQGSEA. V shed 4 bases and J shed 8 bases, with 8 bases lying between them. The CDR3 consists of 10 residues. As DNA, the CDR3 is TGCAGCGTTGTTCACGGGGAAGCTTTCTTT. It translates to CSVVHGEAFF.

Worth noting for this clone: The sample carries other DNA sequences with the same CDR3. The V call is TRBV11-2, the J call TRBJ2-3, with a possible D match to TRBD2 (6 bases). This CDR3 is 16 amino acids long. Germline V CDR1 and CDR2: SGHAT, FQNNGV. The ends were cut back, 1 base at V and 0 bases at J, with 11 bases in the middle. CDR3 nucleotides: TGTGCCAGCAGCTTAGGAGCGGGCTCTAGCACAGATACGCAGTATTTT. This sequence encodes CASSLGAGSSTDTQYF.

The chain has TRBV5-1 and TRBJ2-2; D is unclear. CDR1 is SGHRS, CDR2 YFSETQ, per germline. The V end lost 2 bases, the J end lost 7 bases, and 15 bases lay between the germline ends. The CDR3 has 15 residues. CDR3 sequence: CASSFLSSKGGELFF. CDR3 sequence (DNA): TGCGCCAGCAGCTTTCTGTCCTCAAAGGGCGGGGAGCTGTTTTTT.

This clone came up once. V gene TRBV5-5 combines with J gene TRBJ2-7, with D possibly being TRBD1 or TRBD2 (5 bases each). Germline lookup yields CDR1 SGHKS and CDR2 YYEKEE (reference sequence). Trimming stripped 2 bases from V and 6 bases from J, with 15 bases between. The CDR3 runs 14 residues. The CDR3 sequence is CASSLSGTEREQYF. CDR3 bases: TGTGCCAGCAGCTTATCCGGGACGGAACGCGAGCAGTACTTC.

V is TRBV4-3 and J is TRBJ1-6; D perhaps matches TRBD1 (5 bases). This CDR3 is built from 16 residues. Trimming stripped 0 bases from V and 10 bases from J, with 16 bases between. The V gene's germline CDR1 is LGHNA and CDR2 YSLEER. Here the CDR3 reads CASSQDVGDSYSPLHF. In DNA form, the CDR3 reads TGCGCCAGCAGCCAAGACGTCGGAGACAGCTACTCACCCCTCCACTTT.

The J gene is TRBJ1-1, the V gene TRBV11-2; D perhaps matches TRBD1 (6 bases). Germline V gene lookup returns CDR1 SGHAT and CDR2 FQNNGV. This CDR3 is 20 amino acids long. V was cut by 0 bases and J by 0 bases, with 23 bases left in between. The CDR3 spells CASSLDQGFGPRGMNTEAFF. The CDR3 DNA is TGTGCCAGCAGCTTAGATCAGGGGTTCGGCCCTAGAGGGATGAACACTGAAGCTTTCTTT.

This chain connects TRBV11-2 to TRBJ2-7; D gene uncertain. The V end lost 7 bases, the J end lost 0 bases, and 16 bases lay between the germline ends. Germline V gene lookup returns CDR1 SGHAT and CDR2 FQNNGV. The CDR3 covers 15 residues. CDR3 DNA sequence: TGTGCCAGCATGCCCCTGGGTAGGAGCTCCTACGAGCAGTACTTC. It codes for CASMPLGRSSYEQYF.

V and J are TRBV10-3 and TRBJ1-5, with 11 bases matching TRBD1. V lost 7 bases to trimming and J lost 6 bases; unmatched junction nucleotides: 5. Germline-derived CDR1 and CDR2 are ENHRY and SYGVKD. The CDR3 totals 14 residues. CDR3 sequence: CAIKGQGEGQPQHF. The CDR3 DNA follows: TGTGCCATCAAGGGACAGGGGGAGGGTCAGCCCCAGCATTTT.

This sequence joins TRBV18 and TRBJ2-3, with 8 bases identical to TRBD2. The CDR3 contains 15 residues. CDR1 KGHSH and CDR2 LQKENI come from the germline V gene. After removal of 3 bases from V and 1 base from J, the junction contained 3 bases not matched to a gene. DNA for the CDR3: TGTGCCAGCTCACCCCGGGGGGGCGGCACAGATACGCAGTATTTT. Translating gives CASSPRGGGTDTQYF. Based on the CDR3 plus reference TRBV18 and TRBJ2-3, the full variable domain is NAGVMQNPRHLVRRRGQEARLRCSPMKGHSHVYWYRQLPEEGLKFMVYLQKENIIDESGMPKERFSAEFPKEGPSILRIQQVVRGDSAAYFCASSPRGGGTDTQYFGPGTRLTVL.

The gene calls are TRBV6-5 and TRBJ1-2; D gene uncertain. The CDR3 runs to 13 residues. The germline CDR1 and CDR2 sequences are MNHEY and SVGAGI. Trimming cost V 8 bases and J 5 bases, with 15 bases left between them. DNA for the CDR3: TGTGCCAGCCGAGGAAATAGACTTTATGGCTACACCTTC. Translated: CASRGNRLYGYTF.

This sequence joins TRBV29-1 and TRBJ2-7; 8 positions match TRBD2. The junction had 19 bases not matched to a gene; V was cut back by 6 bases and J by 9 bases. The CDR3 loop spans 15 amino acids. Germline CDR1 reads SQVTM; CDR2 reads ANQGSEA. The CDR3 DNA sequence: TGCAGCGTGGCCGCGGGGTCCTCGCGGGGGGCCAGGCAGTACTTC. It is translated as CSVAAGSSRGARQYF.

This clone was observed a handful of times. V and J are TRBV11-3 and TRBJ2-7, with unresolved D. Per germline, CDR1 SGHNT and CDR2 YENEEA. This CDR3 is built from 13 residues. Trimming took off 1 base at V and 7 bases at J, with 11 bases between the two ends. The CDR3: CASSLGHPGEQYF. As DNA, the CDR3 is TGTGCCAGCAGCTTAGGCCATCCTGGGGAGCAGTACTTC.

This clone has only a few counts. V and J are TRBV28 and TRBJ1-3; D call uncertain. V was clipped by 4 bases and J by 9 bases, with 10 bases between them. In germline, CDR1 is MDHEN, CDR2 SYDVKM. The CDR3 spans 12 residues. CDR3 in DNA: TGTGCCAGCAGTTCCGGTACGGGCACCATATATTTT. Its translation: CASSSGTGTIYF.